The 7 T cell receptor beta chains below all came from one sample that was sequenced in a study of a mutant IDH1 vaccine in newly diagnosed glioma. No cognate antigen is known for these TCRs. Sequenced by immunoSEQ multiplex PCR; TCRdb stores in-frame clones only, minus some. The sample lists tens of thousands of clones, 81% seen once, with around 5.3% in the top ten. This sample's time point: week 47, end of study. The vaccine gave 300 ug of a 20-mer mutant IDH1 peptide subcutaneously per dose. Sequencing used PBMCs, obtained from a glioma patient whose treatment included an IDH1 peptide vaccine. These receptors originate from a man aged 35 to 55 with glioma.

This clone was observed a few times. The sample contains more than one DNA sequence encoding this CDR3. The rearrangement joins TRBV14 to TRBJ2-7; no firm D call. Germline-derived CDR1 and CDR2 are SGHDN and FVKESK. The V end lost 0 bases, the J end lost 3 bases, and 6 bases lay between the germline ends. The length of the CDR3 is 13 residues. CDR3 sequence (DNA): TGTGCCAGCAGCCAAGACAGTGTCTACGAGCAGTACTTC. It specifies CASSQDSVYEQYF.

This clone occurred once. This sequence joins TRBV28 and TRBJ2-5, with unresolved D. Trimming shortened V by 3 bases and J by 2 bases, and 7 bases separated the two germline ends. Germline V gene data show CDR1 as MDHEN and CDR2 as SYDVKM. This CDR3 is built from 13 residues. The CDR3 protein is CASSFNGQETQYF. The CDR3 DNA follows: TGTGCCAGCAGTTTTAATGGGCAAGAGACCCAGTACTTC.

CDR3 amino acids: CASSIYSGANVLTF. The CDR3 DNA sequence: TGTGCCAGTAGTATCTACTCTGGGGCCAACGTCCTGACTTTC. V is TRBV19 and J is TRBJ2-6, with D unresolved. CDR1 LNHDA and CDR2 SQIVND come from the germline V gene (reference sequence). V was pared by 3 bases and J by 0 bases, with 3 bases between. This CDR3 is 14 amino acids long. Filled out from reference TRBV19 and TRBJ2-6, the complete variable domain reads DGGITQSPKYLFRKEGQNVTLSCEQNLNHDAMYWYRQDPGQGLRLIYYSQIVNDFQKGDIAEGYSVSREKKESFPLTVTSAQKNPTAFYLCASSIYSGANVLTFGAGSRLTVL.

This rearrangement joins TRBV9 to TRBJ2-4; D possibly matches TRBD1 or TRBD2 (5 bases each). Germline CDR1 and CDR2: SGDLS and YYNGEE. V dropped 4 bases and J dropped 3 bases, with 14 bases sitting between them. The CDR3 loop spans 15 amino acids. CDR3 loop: CASSPGTLGKNIQYF. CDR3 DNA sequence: TGTGCCAGCAGCCCCGGGACCTTAGGCAAAAACATTCAGTACTTC. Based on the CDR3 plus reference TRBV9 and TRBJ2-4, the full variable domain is DSGVTQTPKHLITATGQRVTLRCSPRSGDLSVYWYQQSLDQGLQFLIQYYNGEERAKGNILERFSAQQFPDLHSELNLSSLELGDSALYFCASSPGTLGKNIQYFGAGTRLSVL.

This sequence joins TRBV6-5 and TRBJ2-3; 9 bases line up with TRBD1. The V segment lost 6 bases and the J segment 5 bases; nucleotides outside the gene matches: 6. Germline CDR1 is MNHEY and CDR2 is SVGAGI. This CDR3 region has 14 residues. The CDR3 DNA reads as TGTGCCAGCAGACGGACAGGGGTGGAAGATACGCAGTATTTT. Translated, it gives CASRRTGVEDTQYF.

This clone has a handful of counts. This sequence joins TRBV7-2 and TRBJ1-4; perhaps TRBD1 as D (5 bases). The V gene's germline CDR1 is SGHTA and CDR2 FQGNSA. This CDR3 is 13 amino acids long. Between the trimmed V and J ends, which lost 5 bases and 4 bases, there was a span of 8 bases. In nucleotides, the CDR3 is TGTGCCAGCAGCCGGGGCCTTAATGAAAAACTGTTTTTT. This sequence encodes CASSRGLNEKLFF.

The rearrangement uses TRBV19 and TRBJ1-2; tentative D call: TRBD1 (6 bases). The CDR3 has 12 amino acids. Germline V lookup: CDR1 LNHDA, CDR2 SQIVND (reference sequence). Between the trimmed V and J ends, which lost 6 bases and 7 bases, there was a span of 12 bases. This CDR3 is CASSIFRGGYTF. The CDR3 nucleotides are TGTGCCAGTAGCATCTTCAGGGGTGGCTACACCTTC.